This T cell receptor (beta chain) is from a study of T-cell reconstitution after alpha-beta-depleted transplantation in children. It was with unique molecular identifiers that the TCRbeta library was prepared. TCRdb re-called the PCR reads with MiXCR, one entry per CDR3 protein. This table has about 72,000 distinct CDR3 sequences, just under 7.5% appearing once. CDR3 length equals 18 residues. The V and J ends lost 3 bases and 4 bases, in that order; junction bases with no gene match: 14. CDR1 and CDR2 from the germline V gene are SGHTA and FQGNSA. This clonotype was observed at least ten times. The clonotype was recovered from a human donor who donated a stem cell graft to a child with acute lymphoblastic leukemia. Source: PBMCs from the stem cell graft donor, taken from the stem cell graft. The V call is TRBV7-2, the J call TRBJ2-2; 7 bases fit TRBD2. The CDR3 sequence is CASSFQLFGGGSTGELFF. In nucleotides, the CDR3 is TGTGCCAGCAGCTTCCAATTATTTGGCGGGGGAAGCACCGGGGAGCTGTTTTTT. The variable domain in full, completed from reference TRBV7-2 and TRBJ2-2, reads GAGVSQSPSNKVTEKGKDVELRCDPISGHTALYWYRQSLGQGLEFLIYFQGNSAPDKSGLPSDRFSAERTGGSVSTLTIQRTQQEDSAVYLCASSFQLFGGGSTGELFFGEGSRLTVL.